These 13 T cell receptor beta chains came from one sample sequenced in a study of blood T cell repertoires in COVID-19. Some clones are missing from TCRdb's copy, which holds only in-frame ones; the method was immunoSEQ multiplex PCR. This sample has around 80,000 clones, with 82% found just once. Sequencing was performed on peripheral blood. The receptors were sampled from a man in his sixties with acute or convalescent COVID-19.

The chain has TRBV20-1 and TRBJ2-5; the match to TRBD2 covers 7 bases. Germline trimming cut 3 bases from V and 7 bases from J; bases unmatched to any gene: 11. The CDR3 covers 14 residues. Germline V gene sequence: CDR1 DFQATT, CDR2 SNEGSKA (reference sequence). The CDR3 region has the DNA TGCAGTGCTAGTCTTAGGGCGGGAGAAGGGACCCAGTACTTC. Its protein is CSASLRAGEGTQYF.

The rearrangement links TRBV28 to TRBJ1-6; TRBD1 matches at 7 bases. The J segment lost 7 bases and the V segment lost 6 bases, leaving 9 bases of the junction unmatched. Germline CDR1 MDHEN, CDR2 SYDVKM. The CDR3 runs 15 residues. The CDR3 region is CASRIWDSRNSPLHF. CDR3 in DNA: TGTGCCAGCAGGATCTGGGACAGCCGAAATTCACCCCTCCACTTT.

This clone has only one observation. This chain links TRBV7-2 with TRBJ1-2; D is ambiguous. The length of the CDR3 is 14 residues. Germline CDR1 is SGHTA and CDR2 is FQGNSA. V lost 3 bases and J lost 3, with 11 bases in between. CDR3 in DNA: TGTGCCAGCAGCTTCCAGGAGAGGGACTATGGCTACACCTTC. Its translation is CASSFQERDYGYTF. Based on the CDR3 plus reference TRBV7-2 and TRBJ1-2, the full variable domain is GAGVSQSPSNKVTEKGKDVELRCDPISGHTALYWYRQSLGQGLEFLIYFQGNSAPDKSGLPSDRFSAERTGGSVSTLTIQRTQQEDSAVYLCASSFQERDYGYTFGSGTRLTVV.

The J gene is TRBJ2-5, the V gene TRBV5-1, with 12 nucleotides matching TRBD1. V was clipped by 4 bases and J by 4 bases; unmatched bases: 11. CDR1 is SGHRS and CDR2 is YFSETQ in the germline V gene. This CDR3 is built from 17 residues. The CDR3 reads CASSESGTGGWGETQYF. DNA for the CDR3: TGCGCCAGCAGCGAGTCCGGGACAGGGGGCTGGGGAGAGACCCAGTACTTC.

The rearrangement joins TRBV24-1 to TRBJ2-2, with 14 bases aligning to TRBD2. The CDR3 has 14 amino acids. Trimming at V came to 7 bases and at J to 6 bases, leaving 0 bases not matched to a gene. CDR1 is KGHDR, CDR2 SFDVKD, per germline. The CDR3 loop reads CATRGLAGAGELFF. CDR3 nucleotides: TGTGCCACCAGGGGACTAGCGGGAGCCGGGGAGCTGTTTTTT.

V and J are TRBV6-6 and TRBJ2-7, with TRBD2 matching 8 bases. Germline CDR1 and CDR2: MNHNY and SVGAGI (reference sequence). J gave up 3 bases and V 7 bases, and 5 bases lay outside the gene matches. The length of the CDR3 is 13 residues. CDR3 protein: CASKREFIYEQYF. The CDR3 DNA sequence: TGTGCCAGCAAGCGGGAGTTCATCTACGAGCAGTACTTC.

CDR3 nucleotide sequence: TGTGCCAGCGAGGGGACAGGGAAAAACTATGGCTACACCTTC. Encoded protein: CASEGTGKNYGYTF. The chain employs TRBV6-1 and TRBJ1-2; 9 nucleotides align to TRBD1. The trim removed 8 bases at V and 2 bases at J, leaving 6 bases unmatched. Germline V lookup: CDR1 MNHNS, CDR2 SASEGT. The CDR3 runs 14 residues.

The chain has TRBV2 and TRBJ2-7, with 7 bases aligning to TRBD1. The junction had 2 bases not matched to a gene; V was cut back by 5 bases and J by 7 bases. Germline values: CDR1 SNHLY, CDR2 FYNNEI. The CDR3 is 11 amino acids. In DNA, the CDR3 is TGTGCCAGCAGTACAGGGGTTGAGCAGTACTTC. This encodes CASSTGVEQYF.

There are a few counts of this clone. The V gene is TRBV4-2, the J gene TRBJ2-1, with TRBD2 matching over 13 bases. Germline CDR1 is LGHNA and CDR2 is YNFKEQ. Unmatched junction bases numbered 20, after V lost 3 bases and J lost 0 bases. There are 23 residues in the CDR3. The CDR3 loop reads CASSQGLAGYLAAAVSSYNEQFF. The CDR3 bases are TGTGCCAGCAGCCAGGGACTAGCGGGGTACCTGGCCGCCGCGGTGAGCTCCTACAATGAGCAGTTCTTC.

The V call is TRBV4-2, the J call TRBJ1-2, with D unresolved. With 4 bases removed from V and 0 bases from J, the gap between germline ends came to 15 bases. Germline V lookup: CDR1 LGHNA, CDR2 YNFKEQ. The CDR3 consists of 16 residues. Written as DNA, the CDR3 is TGTGCCAGCAGCCTGGGAGGCGGACCCTCTAACTATGGCTACACCTTC. This translates into CASSLGGGPSNYGYTF.

The V gene is TRBV4-1, the J gene TRBJ1-3; tentative D call: TRBD1 (5 bases). Germline assignment: CDR1 MGHRA and CDR2 YSYEKL. Trimming left V 4 bases short and J 6 bases short, with 13 bases between. The CDR3 sequence is 14 residues long. This CDR3 reads CASSLRGDANTIYF. DNA for the CDR3: TGCGCCAGCAGCCTAAGGGGTGACGCAAACACCATATATTTT.

This clone has just a few counts. The chain is built from TRBV7-9 and TRBJ2-2; possible D gene TRBD1, 6 bases. V was cut by 2 bases and J by 7 bases, with 11 bases left in between. The V gene's germline CDR1 is SEHNR and CDR2 FQNEAQ (reference sequence). The CDR3 covers 14 residues. Written as DNA, the CDR3 is TGTGCCAGCAGCTTACCAGGGGTCAGCGGGGAGCTGTTTTTT. This gives the protein CASSLPGVSGELFF.

This clone was recorded only once. The V call is TRBV6-5, the J call TRBJ2-7; 9 positions agree with TRBD2. Trimming at V came to 6 bases and at J to 3 bases, leaving 6 bases not matched to a gene. The CDR3 has 14 amino acids. CDR1 is MNHEY and CDR2 is SVGAGI in the germline V gene. This CDR3 reads CASSPGTSNYEQYF. CDR3 DNA sequence: TGTGCCAGCAGCCCCGGGACTAGCAACTACGAGCAGTACTTC.